The clone carrying this TCR beta chain occurred a few times. The target antigen is unknown. Time point meaning: newly diagnosed GD, antithyroid drugs for less than 3 months. The authors made the TCR library using RNA they extracted from PBMCs. Peripheral blood, around 9.9 milliliters per patient, was collected in EDTA tubes. CDR3 regions were amplified by Arm-PCR using iRepertoire HTBI primers to build TCR beta libraries. TCRdb used MiXCR to reprocess the multiplex PCR reads, holding one entry per CDR3 protein. This sample has roughly 500,000 distinct CDR3 sequences, with around 13% found just once. The CDR3 runs 16 residues. V gave up 4 bases and J gave up 0 bases, with 16 bases separating them. Germline-derived CDR1 and CDR2 are MNHNS and SASEGT. These data belong to a study of regulatory T cells in long-lasting Graves disease. General observations from the study: TRBV28, TRBJ1-2 and TRBJ2-5 were favored in persistent disease. Analysis covered peripheral blood alone, not thyroid tissue.

The same data also contributed to another study, on T cells in Graves' hyperthyroidism and ophthalmopathy. From that report: The model anticipated ophthalmopathy a median about 7 months pre-onset.

The rearrangement links TRBV6-1 to TRBJ2-7; D is perhaps TRBD1 or TRBD2 (5 bases each). The sequence derives from a woman between 45 and 65 years old with Graves disease. The sequences come from peripheral blood mononuclear cells (PBMCs), collected at new diagnosis, from a patient treated with antithyroid drugs. The CDR3 nucleotides read TGTGCCAGCAGTGGCCGAGGGGCTCTTGGCTCCTACGAGCAGTACTTC. Encoded protein: CASSGRGALGSYEQYF.